This TCR beta chain was sequenced for a study of blood T cell repertoires in COVID-19 (TCRdb year 2020). For the study in its entirety: The collaborator samples originated in the United States, Italy and Spain and spanned the acute and convalescent phases of COVID-19. The prospective study material was composed of cDNA or gDNA derived from T cells, B-cell-depleted T cells, or PBMCs. The dataset comprised deeply sampled blood TCRbeta repertoires from subjects exposed to, actively infected with, or recovered from COVID-19. A freely available public database, intended as a resource for researchers studying the immune response to SARS-CoV-2, is where the repertoires were released. Samples came from the ongoing ImmuneRACE study (first 160 participants) plus 1,254 subjects from 6 global collaborators. Nearly every sample came with metadata listing a de-identified subject ID, COVID-19 status, age in years and sex. HLA class I and class II types, where available, came from metadata supplied by the sample provider rather than from assay-based typing.

TCRbeta CDR3 regions were amplified from genomic DNA by means of the immunoSEQ Assay, a bias-controlled multiplex PCR. The published analysis was carried out like this. Nucleated cell counts per sample were estimated from amplification of reference gene primers within the assay. Sequence reads were collapsed and filtered to measure the absolute abundance of every unique TCRbeta CDR3 rearrangement. For each sample, productive Simpson clonality was calculated by taking the square root of Simpson's diversity index across productive rearrangements. TCRdb carries this immuneACCESS record with in-frame sequences only. Its versions omit some clonotypes, under half of them owing to an unresolved V gene in the studies checked, with the rest unexplained. V, J and clone size derive from that table, while D and trimming were established from the DNA sequence. This sample gives 200,000 to 250,000 clones in total; roughly 89% of them show up just once. 2% to 2.5% of the sample belongs to the ten largest clones.

Compared with germline, V lacks 2 bases and J lacks 6 bases; bases without a gene match: 1. CDR1 LNHDA and CDR2 SQIVND were looked up in the germline V gene (reference sequence). The CDR3, from cysteine to phenylalanine, totals 13 residues. The kept DNA is CDR3 alone, 39 bases in frame from the first base. A second Seattle source provided samples from volunteer blood donors who had recovered from COVID-19. The collaborating institutions used their own protocols to collect whole blood in K2EDTA tubes. For TCRbeta analysis, collaborator samples were shipped as frozen whole blood, as isolated PBMCs, or as DNA extracted from either sample type. For this clone: Its antigen target is currently unknown. The sample holds no much larger clone one base away, and base qualities are not on file.

The paper's findings and limits, for the study overall: The quantity of clinical and demographic metadata differed by source and by participant and was supplied without curation.

The sequence came from a man under 40 who had recovered from COVID-19. The chain is encoded by TRBV19 joined to TRBJ1-2; the central 9 bases match TRBD1. The sample was peripheral blood. The CDR3 has the sequence CASSIWDRDGYTF. The DNA sequence is TGTGCCAGTAGTATATGGGACAGGGATGGCTACACCTTC.